This T cell receptor (beta chain) was retrieved from a study of control samples from healthy donors and cancer patients. This clone was observed a single time. Sequenced by immunoSEQ multiplex PCR; TCRdb stores in-frame clones only, minus some. The sample includes under 95,000 clones, roughly nine tenths seen only once; the top ten take about 0.92%. The CDR3 contains 14 residues. The germline V and J ends were trimmed by 6 bases and 0 bases, with 10 bases remaining between them. The V gene's germline CDR1 is SGDLS and CDR2 YYNGEE. The source is a woman aged 25-40 years in good health. The genes are TRBV9 and TRBJ2-1; D is unclear. Sequencing used blood. This chain's CDR3 is CASTLGSSYNEQFF. The DNA of the CDR3 is TGTGCCAGCACATTAGGAAGCTCCTACAATGAGCAGTTCTTC.